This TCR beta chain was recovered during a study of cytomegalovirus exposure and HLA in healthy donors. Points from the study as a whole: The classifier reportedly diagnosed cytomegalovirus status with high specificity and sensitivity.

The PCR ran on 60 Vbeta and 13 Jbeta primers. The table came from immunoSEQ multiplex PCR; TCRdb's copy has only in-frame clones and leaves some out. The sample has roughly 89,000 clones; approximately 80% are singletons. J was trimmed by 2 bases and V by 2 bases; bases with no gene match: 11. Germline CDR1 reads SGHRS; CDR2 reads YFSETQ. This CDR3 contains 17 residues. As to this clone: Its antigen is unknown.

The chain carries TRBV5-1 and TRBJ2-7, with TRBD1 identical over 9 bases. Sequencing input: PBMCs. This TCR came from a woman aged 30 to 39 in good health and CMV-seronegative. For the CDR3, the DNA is TGCGCCAGCAGCTTAGGGTCGGGGGGACAGGGCGCCTACGAGCAGTACTTC. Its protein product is CASSLGSGGQGAYEQYF.